The 25 T cell receptor beta chains below were found in one sample sequenced in a study of cytomegalovirus exposure and HLA in healthy donors. 13 Jbeta primers and 60 Vbeta primers were used for the PCR. TCRdb keeps only in-frame clones here, not all; method: immunoSEQ multiplex PCR. The data contain about 180,000 clones, just over 75% of them seen just once; the ten biggest clones take up 3.5% to 4.5%. The material sequenced was PBMCs. These TCRs come from a woman between 55 and 75 years old in good health and CMV-seropositive.

The chain couples TRBV4-1 to TRBJ1-1; no firm D call. This CDR3 contains 14 residues. Trimming cost V 1 base and J 1 base, with 7 bases left between them. Germline values: CDR1 MGHRA, CDR2 YSYEKL. The DNA of the CDR3 is TGCGCCAGCAGCCAAGGTTTATGGAACACTGAAGCTTTCTTT. This gives the protein CASSQGLWNTEAFF.

In this sample, this clone turned up once. The CDR3 region is CASSEGHLYNEQFF. CDR3 DNA sequence: TGTGCCAGCAGCGAGGGACACCTTTACAATGAGCAGTTCTTC. The chain combines TRBV13 with TRBJ2-1; a weak D match, TRBD1 (6 bases). The CDR3 spans 14 residues. V shed 5 bases and J shed 4 bases, with 12 bases lying between them. CDR1 is PRHDT, CDR2 FYEKMQ, per germline (reference sequence).

The chain couples TRBV28 to TRBJ2-7; TRBD1 matches at 7 bases. V gave up 4 bases and J gave up 4 bases; unmatched junction bases: 4. CDR3 length equals 13 residues. Germline CDR1 reads MDHEN; CDR2 reads SYDVKM. The CDR3 protein is CASSWTGTYEQYF. Written as DNA, the CDR3 is TGTGCCAGCAGTTGGACAGGAACTTACGAGCAGTACTTC.

V usage is TRBV4-2 and J usage is TRBJ2-1; the match to TRBD2 covers 8 bases. Germline trimming cut 1 base from V and 10 bases from J; bases unmatched to any gene: 12. The CDR3 runs to 16 residues. The germline V gene encodes CDR1 LGHNA and CDR2 YNFKEQ. CDR3 sequence reads: CASSQGETGGHLEQFF. As DNA, the CDR3 is TGTGCCAGCAGCCAAGGCGAAACGGGAGGGCATCTCGAGCAGTTCTTC.

V gene TRBV2 combines with J gene TRBJ2-6, with D possibly TRBD1 on 5 matching bases. From germline, CDR1 is SNHLY and CDR2 FYNNEI. V lost 4 bases, J lost 2 bases, and 9 bases lay in between. The CDR3 totals 15 residues. The CDR3 coding sequence is TGTGCCAGCAGTGTTGACAGTACTGGGGCCAACGTCCTGACTTTC. This sequence encodes CASSVDSTGANVLTF.

This sequence joins TRBV5-1 and TRBJ2-1, with TRBD1 matching 8 bases. Germline CDR1 and CDR2: SGHRS and YFSETQ. This CDR3 spans 15 amino acids. The ends lost 4 bases at V and 5 bases at J; junction bases unmatched: 8. As DNA, the CDR3 is TGCGCCAGCAGCGACCCAGGGGGCACAGACAATGAGCAGTTCTTC. This translates into CASSDPGGTDNEQFF.

The rearrangement joins TRBV11-2 to TRBJ2-7; D perhaps matches TRBD2 (6 bases). Germline V CDR1 and CDR2: SGHAT, FQNNGV. The CDR3 runs 16 residues. The germline V and J ends were trimmed by 3 bases and 1 base, with 16 bases remaining between them. The CDR3 is CASSLTRGYRSYEQYF. CDR3 nucleotides: TGTGCCAGCAGCTTGACTAGAGGCTACCGATCCTACGAGCAGTACTTC.

The V and J genes are TRBV27 and TRBJ1-1, with D unclear. Trimming removed 2 bases from V and 0 bases from J, with 16 bases in between. In germline, CDR1 is MNHEY, CDR2 SMNVEV (reference sequence). CDR3 length: 17 amino acids. The CDR3 nucleotides read TGTGCCAGCAGTTTACGGGCTGGGAGCTTCCTGAACACTGAAGCTTTCTTT. Residues: CASSLRAGSFLNTEAFF.

This chain links TRBV21-1 with TRBJ1-5; the table names TRBD1, a call not compared with the DNA. TRBV21-1 is a pseudogene locus. This CDR3 is built from 17 residues. In nucleotides, the CDR3 is TGTGCCAGCAGCAAAGTGGACAGGGGTGTTGGCAATCAGCCCCAGCATTTT. Translation gives CASSKVDRGVGNQPQHF.

The chain has TRBV6-1 and TRBJ1-3; tentative D call: TRBD1 (6 bases). The CDR3 covers 14 residues. Germline V gene sequence: CDR1 MNHNS, CDR2 SASEGT. The V end lost 5 bases, the J end lost 2 bases, and 10 bases lay between the germline ends. The CDR3 loop is CASSFDRTGNTIYF. CDR3 DNA sequence: TGTGCCAGCAGTTTCGACAGGACTGGAAACACCATATATTTT.

The chain uses TRBV7-2 and TRBJ2-3, with D possibly TRBD1 on 5 matching bases. The V gene lost 5 bases and the J gene lost 6 bases, with 12 bases spanning the gap. In germline, CDR1 is SGHTA, CDR2 FQGNSA. The CDR3 extends over 13 amino acids. CDR3 in amino acids: CASSVTGWDTQYF. CDR3 bases: TGTGCCAGCAGCGTTACAGGATGGGATACGCAGTATTTT.

The chain links TRBV30 to TRBJ2-3, with TRBD1 as a possible D gene (5 bases). CDR3 length equals 11 residues. The germline V gene has CDR1 GTSNPN and CDR2 SVGIG (reference sequence). V dropped 5 bases and J dropped 10 bases, with 13 bases sitting between them. The CDR3 DNA is TGTGCCTGGGAAACGCAGGGTCCGCAGTATTTT. Amino acid sequence: CAWETQGPQYF. Drawing the rest from reference TRBV30 and TRBJ2-3, the complete variable domain is SQTIHQWPATLVQPVGSPLSLECTVEGTSNPNLYWYRQAAGRGLQLLFYSVGIGQISSEVPQNLSASRPQDRQFILSSKKLLLSDSGFYLCAWETQGPQYFGPGTRLTVL.

The V call is TRBV4-1, the J call TRBJ1-1, with D unresolved. The CDR3 contains 17 residues. Germline V CDR1 and CDR2: MGHRA, YSYEKL. The V gene lost 0 bases and the J gene lost 1 base, with 15 bases spanning the gap. CDR3 residues: CASSQDLGLGGNTEAFF. The DNA of the CDR3 is TGCGCCAGCAGCCAAGACCTTGGTTTGGGAGGGAACACTGAAGCTTTCTTT.

A few counts support this clone. The chain employs TRBV7-6 and TRBJ2-1, with TRBD1 matching 7 bases. The CDR3 length is 15 residues. Unmatched junction bases numbered 17, after V lost 8 bases and J lost 10 bases. Germline V gives CDR1 SGHVS, CDR2 FNYEAQ. Here the CDR3 reads CASRPLTGLTGEQFF. DNA of the CDR3: TGTGCCAGCCGCCCCTTGACGGGGCTGACAGGGGAGCAGTTCTTC.

This chain joins TRBV19 and TRBJ1-3, with TRBD1 matching 8 bases. Germline V gene sequence: CDR1 LNHDA, CDR2 SQIVND (reference sequence). The CDR3 is 13 amino acids. The CDR3 DNA sequence: TGTGGCATCGGACAGGGTTCTGGAAACACCATATATTTT. It is translated as CGIGQGSGNTIYF.

This clone has just a few counts. The genes are TRBV5-4 and TRBJ2-3, with a possible D match to TRBD1 (5 bases). Per the germline V gene, CDR1 is SGHNT and CDR2 is YYREEE (reference sequence). CDR3 length equals 12 residues. V lost 4 bases and J 8 bases, leaving 11 bases between the germline ends. In DNA form, the CDR3 reads TGTGCCAGCAGCCCCAGGGATGGTACGCAGTATTTT. Its translation: CASSPRDGTQYF.

The rearrangement joins TRBV6-1 to TRBJ1-2; D not resolved. CDR3 length: 16 amino acids. The V gene lost 1 base and the J gene lost 5 bases, with 17 bases spanning the gap. Germline CDR1 is MNHNS and CDR2 is SASEGT. CDR3 protein: CASSEVAGSRLYGYTF. The CDR3 coding sequence is TGTGCCAGCAGTGAAGTGGCGGGGAGTAGGTTGTATGGCTACACCTTC.

This chain joins TRBV7-3 and TRBJ1-2; no reliable D call. The CDR3 covers 13 residues. CDR1 is SGHTA, CDR2 FQGTGA, per germline. Trimming pared 5 bases from V and 6 bases from J, leaving 13 bases between. The CDR3: CASSPNGRDGYTF. The CDR3 DNA reads as TGTGCCAGCAGCCCAAACGGGAGGGATGGCTACACCTTC.

As to this clone: The junction differs from germline at one of its ends, possibly a read error. V usage is TRBV7-2 and J usage is TRBJ2-6; D is possibly TRBD1 (7 bases). Germline CDR1 is SGHTA and CDR2 is FQGNSA. This CDR3 comprises 18 residues. CDR3 protein: CASSLVGGGAVGANGLTF. In DNA, the CDR3 is TGTGCCAGCAGCTTAGTTGGAGGGGGCGCCGTGGGGGCCAACGGCCTGACTTTC. The whole variable domain, remainder taken from reference TRBV7-2 and TRBJ2-6, is GAGVSQSPSNKVTEKGKDVELRCDPISGHTALYWYRQSLGQGLEFLIYFQGNSAPDKSGLPSDRFSAERTGGSVSTLTIQRTQQEDSAVYLCASSLVGGGAVGANGLTFGAGSRLTVL.

The chain employs TRBV11-2 and TRBJ1-1, with D unresolved. This CDR3 is 12 amino acids long. With 5 bases removed from V and 6 bases from J, the gap between germline ends came to 10 bases. CDR1 SGHAT and CDR2 FQNNGV come from the germline V gene. The CDR3 DNA reads as TGTGCCAGCAGCCAAGAGGTCTCTGAAGCTTTCTTT. As protein: CASSQEVSEAFF.

This clone has only a few counts. The chain links TRBV5-6 to TRBJ2-2; 10 positions agree with TRBD2. Losses at the gene ends were 7 bases for V and 7 bases for J; bases not matched to a gene: 10. Germline V gene sequence: CDR1 SGHDT, CDR2 YYEEEE. This CDR3 contains 15 residues. CDR3 amino acids: CASGRAGGLGGELFF. DNA of the CDR3: TGTGCCAGCGGAAGAGCGGGGGGGCTTGGCGGGGAGCTGTTTTTT.

This clone has only a few counts. The chain has TRBV23-1 and TRBJ1-4, with D possibly being TRBD1 (5 bases). Being an ORF, TRBV23-1 has a function that is uncertain. V lost 0 bases and J 3 bases, leaving 17 bases between the germline ends. CDR3 length equals 18 residues. CDR3 amino acids: CASSQSGRGGRANEKLFF. The DNA for the CDR3 is TGCGCCAGCAGTCAATCGGGACGGGGGGGTAGAGCTAATGAAAAACTGTTTTTT.

This clone was counted between two and nine times. The genes are TRBV5-4 and TRBJ2-7; 16 bases fit TRBD2. Germline CDR1 is SGHNT and CDR2 is YYREEE (reference sequence). The CDR3 runs to 17 residues. V dropped 4 bases and J dropped 5; count of bases not matched to a gene: 9. CDR3 in DNA: TGTGCCAGCAGCAAGGGGACTAGCGGGGGGGCCGGCCACGAGCAGTACTTC. Protein: CASSKGTSGGAGHEQYF.

This CDR3 is CASSLTTGGFGNTIYF. The CDR3 nucleotides read TGTGCCAGCAGTTTAACGACAGGTGGCTTCGGAAACACCATATATTTT. The chain carries TRBV6-5 and TRBJ1-3, with D possibly matching TRBD1 (6 bases). This CDR3 has 16 residues. Trimming cost V 4 bases and J 4 bases, with 17 bases left between them. Germline-derived CDR1 and CDR2 are MNHEY and SVGAGI.

V usage is TRBV9 and J usage is TRBJ2-5, with 8 nucleotides matching TRBD1. The CDR3 is 17 residues long. Germline-derived CDR1 and CDR2 are SGDLS and YYNGEE. The trim removed 0 bases at V and 5 bases at J, leaving 12 bases unmatched. In DNA form, the CDR3 reads TGTGCCAGCAGCGTAGATGGGGCAGGGGGCATCAAGGAGACCCAGTACTTC. Translation gives CASSVDGAGGIKETQYF.